These 16 T cell receptor beta chains came from one sample sequenced in a study of T cell responses to AZD1222 COVID-19 vaccine. Libraries were prepared by immunoSEQ multiplex PCR; TCRdb keeps only in-frame clonotypes and omits some of them. The sample includes more than 100,000 clones, 92% of them seen just once. The material was peripheral blood, obtained on day 0 of AZD1222 vaccination. Source of these receptors: an adult in good health.

The J gene is TRBJ2-1, the V gene TRBV5-1, with TRBD2 matching 10 bases. V shed 4 bases and J 0 bases; nucleotides not matched to a gene: 1. CDR1 is SGHRS and CDR2 is YFSETQ in the germline V gene. There are 15 residues in the CDR3. The CDR3 DNA follows: TGCGCCAGCAGCCCTAGCGGGAGCTCCTACAATGAGCAGTTCTTC. Translating gives CASSPSGSSYNEQFF. The variable domain in full, completed from reference TRBV5-1 and TRBJ2-1, reads KAGVTQTPRYLIKTRGQQVTLSCSPISGHRSVSWYQQTPGQGLQFLFEYFSETQRNKGNFPGRFSGRQFSNSRSEMNVSTLELGDSALYLCASSPSGSSYNEQFFGPGTRLTVL.

The chain uses TRBV27 and TRBJ2-1; D might be TRBD2 (6 bases). The CDR3 spans 15 residues. Trimming shortened V by 6 bases and J by 4 bases, and 16 bases separated the two germline ends. Germline V lookup: CDR1 MNHEY, CDR2 SMNVEV (reference sequence). The CDR3 loop reads CASRVGGNHYNEQFF. The CDR3, as DNA: TGTGCCAGCAGGGTTGGCGGGAACCATTACAATGAGCAGTTCTTC.

The chain is built from TRBV4-3 and TRBJ1-1, with 7 bases matching TRBD1. The CDR3 has 20 amino acids. Trimming removed 2 bases from V and 0 bases from J; junction bases left unmatched: 18. Germline V gene lookup returns CDR1 LGHNA and CDR2 YSLEER. CDR3 amino acids: CASSQLSPLPGQNMNTEAFF. CDR3 nucleotides: TGCGCCAGCAGCCAACTCTCCCCCCTACCGGGACAGAACATGAACACTGAAGCTTTCTTT.

The genes are TRBV19 and TRBJ1-1; D gene uncertain. V was shortened by 5 bases and J by 8 bases, with 18 bases between the two germline ends. The CDR3 covers 14 residues. Germline values: CDR1 LNHDA, CDR2 SQIVND (reference sequence). The CDR3 nucleotides are TGTGCCAGTAGTCCAGAGGAAAGGAGGACGGAAGCTTTCTTT. Amino acid sequence: CASSPEERRTEAFF.

The chain carries TRBV6-1 and TRBJ1-4, with D possibly being TRBD1 (6 bases). Trimming took 1 base from V and 5 from J, leaving 11 bases between them. Germline loops: CDR1 MNHNS, CDR2 SASEGT. The CDR3 length is 15 residues. CDR3 amino acids: CASSEVGGRNEKLFF. The CDR3 DNA reads as TGTGCCAGCAGTGAAGTCGGGGGCCGAAATGAAAAACTGTTTTTT.

This chain links TRBV5-1 with TRBJ2-3; 14 nucleotides match TRBD2. Germline trimming cut 1 base from V and 0 bases from J; bases unmatched to any gene: 4. The V gene's germline CDR1 is SGHRS and CDR2 YFSETQ. This CDR3 comprises 18 residues. The CDR3 spells CASSLPGLAGASTDTQYF. CDR3 coding DNA: TGCGCCAGCAGCTTGCCGGGACTAGCGGGAGCTAGCACAGATACGCAGTATTTT.

The J gene is TRBJ1-2, the V gene TRBV7-9; tentative D call: TRBD1 (5 bases). Germline V gene sequence: CDR1 SEHNR, CDR2 FQNEAQ (reference sequence). V was clipped by 6 bases and J by 8 bases, with 19 bases between them. The CDR3 totals 14 residues. The CDR3 here is CASSYPPGVRGYTF. CDR3 nucleotides: TGTGCCAGCAGTTACCCCCCGGGGGTACGGGGCTACACCTTC. Filled out from reference TRBV7-9 and TRBJ1-2, the complete variable domain reads DTGVSQNPRHKITKRGQNVTFRCDPISEHNRLYWYRQTLGQGPEFLTYFQNEAQLEKSRLLSDRFSAERPKGSFSTLEIQRTEQGDSAMYLCASSYPPGVRGYTFGSGTRLTVV.

The V call is TRBV6-5, the J call TRBJ2-5; 9 bases are shared with TRBD2. Germline V gene lookup returns CDR1 MNHEY and CDR2 SVGAGI. The CDR3 covers 15 residues. V lost 2 bases and J lost 2; bases outside the gene matches: 3. Here the CDR3 reads CASSYAGGGQETQYF. The CDR3 DNA reads TGTGCCAGCAGTTACGCGGGAGGGGGGCAAGAGACCCAGTACTTC.

The gene calls are TRBV28 and TRBJ2-3, with 9 positions matching TRBD1. J lost 6 bases, V lost 5 bases, and 21 bases had no gene match. Germline V gene lookup returns CDR1 MDHEN and CDR2 SYDVKM. The CDR3 extends over 19 amino acids. The CDR3 bases are TGTGCCAGCAGTCAAGTCCCGGGACAGGGAACCTCGCGTTACGATACGCAGTATTTT. The encoded protein is CASSQVPGQGTSRYDTQYF.

The rearrangement joins TRBV28 to TRBJ1-1; D is undetermined. There are 13 residues in the CDR3. CDR1 and CDR2 (germline): MDHEN, SYDVKM. Between the trimmed V and J ends, which lost 7 bases and 1 base, there was a span of 10 bases. In nucleotides, the CDR3 is TGTGCCAGCACCACCTTTCGGAACACTGAAGCTTTCTTT. Protein product: CASTTFRNTEAFF.

This chain links TRBV7-6 with TRBJ2-5; TRBD2 agrees at 8 bases. This CDR3 has 15 amino acids. The germline gives CDR1 SGHVS, CDR2 FNYEAQ. The J segment lost 1 base and the V segment lost 8 bases, leaving 9 bases of the junction unmatched. CDR3 in amino acids: CASGFGGASQETQYF. The CDR3 nucleotides read TGTGCCAGCGGATTCGGGGGGGCGAGCCAAGAGACCCAGTACTTC. Looking up the rest from reference TRBV7-6 and TRBJ2-5 gives the full variable domain: GAGVSQSPRYKVTKRGQDVALRCDPISGHVSLYWYRQALGQGPEFLTYFNYEAQQDKSGLPNDRFSAERPEGSISTLTIQRTEQRDSAMYRCASGFGGASQETQYFGPGTRLLVL.

The chain joins TRBV7-2 to TRBJ1-5, with D tentatively TRBD1 (6 bases). Trimming removed 5 bases at V and 5 bases at J, with 16 bases between. This CDR3 comprises 15 residues. Looked up from germline, CDR1 is SGHTA and CDR2 is FQGNSA. CDR3 sequence (DNA): TGTGCCAGCAGCCCCCAACAGGGTGGCTATCAGCCCCAGCATTTT. Amino acid sequence: CASSPQQGGYQPQHF.

The chain carries TRBV13 and TRBJ2-2; 14 nucleotides agree with TRBD2. Germline-derived CDR1 and CDR2 are PRHDT and FYEKMQ (reference sequence). Losses at the gene ends were 3 bases for V and 3 bases for J; bases not matched to a gene: 0. CDR3 size: 16 residues. CDR3 in DNA: TGTGCCAGCAGCTTGGGACTAGCGGGAGACACCGGGGAGCTGTTTTTT. It translates to CASSLGLAGDTGELFF.

The genes are TRBV27 and TRBJ1-1; D may be TRBD1 (6 bases). Germline-derived CDR1 and CDR2 are MNHEY and SMNVEV (reference sequence). This CDR3 has 15 residues. Between the trimmed V and J ends, which lost 6 bases and 2 bases, there was a span of 16 bases. CDR3 nucleotide sequence: TGTGCCAGCAGACTAGACCGACAGGTAAACACTGAAGCTTTCTTT. It translates to CASRLDRQVNTEAFF.

The chain has TRBV7-7 and TRBJ2-5; 8 bases fit TRBD2. The V segment lost 5 bases and the J segment 4 bases; nucleotides outside the gene matches: 6. There are 14 residues in the CDR3. The V gene's germline CDR1 is SSHAT and CDR2 FNYEAQ (reference sequence). DNA for the CDR3: TGTGCCAGCAGCAACGGGGGGGCGTCAGAGACCCAGTACTTC. It yields the protein CASSNGGASETQYF.

V is TRBV3-1 (or the pseudogene TRBV3-2) and J is TRBJ1-2, with D tentatively TRBD1 (6 bases). This CDR3 comprises 14 residues. The germline gives CDR1 LGHDT, CDR2 YNNKEL (reference sequence). V shed 0 bases and J shed 7 bases, with 12 bases lying between them. The CDR3 is CASSQDGGRGGYTF. CDR3 sequence (DNA): TGTGCCAGCAGCCAAGATGGGGGGCGGGGTGGCTACACCTTC.